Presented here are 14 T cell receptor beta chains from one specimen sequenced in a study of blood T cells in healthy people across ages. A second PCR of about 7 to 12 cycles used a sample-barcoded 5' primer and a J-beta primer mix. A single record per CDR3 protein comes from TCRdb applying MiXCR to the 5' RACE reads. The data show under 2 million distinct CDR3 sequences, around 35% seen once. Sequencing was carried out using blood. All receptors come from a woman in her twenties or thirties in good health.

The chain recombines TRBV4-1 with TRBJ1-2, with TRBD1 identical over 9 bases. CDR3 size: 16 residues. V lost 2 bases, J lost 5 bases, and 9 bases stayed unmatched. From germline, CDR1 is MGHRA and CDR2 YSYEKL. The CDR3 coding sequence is TGCGCCAGCAGCCAAATAACAGGGGGCATTTGGTATGGCTACACCTTC. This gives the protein CASSQITGGIWYGYTF.

The CDR3 DNA is TGTGCCAGACAGGGAGACGATGGCTACACCTTC. It codes for CARQGDDGYTF. This chain connects TRBV2 to TRBJ1-2; maybe TRBD1 (6 bases). Germline CDR1 and CDR2: SNHLY and FYNNEI. This CDR3 contains 11 residues. The V gene lost 9 bases and the J gene lost 6 bases, with 11 bases spanning the gap.

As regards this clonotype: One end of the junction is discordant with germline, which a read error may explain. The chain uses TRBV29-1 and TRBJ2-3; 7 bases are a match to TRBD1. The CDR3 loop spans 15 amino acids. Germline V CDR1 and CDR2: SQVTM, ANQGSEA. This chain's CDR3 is CGVEGATGWRDTQYF. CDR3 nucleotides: TGCGGCGTTGAAGGGGCGACAGGGTGGAGAGATACGCAGTATTTT.

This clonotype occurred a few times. The CDR3 nucleotides are TGTGCCAGCTCACCAGCGGGGGACGAGCAGTACTTC. Translating gives CASSPAGDEQYF. This chain joins TRBV18 and TRBJ2-7, with 7 nucleotides matching TRBD2. Germline CDR1 and CDR2: KGHSH and LQKENI. With V trimmed by 2 bases and J by 5 bases, 0 bases remained unmatched. This CDR3 spans 12 amino acids.

For the CDR3, the DNA is TGCGCCAGCAGCCCCGGTGGAGCGGGAGGGCCAGATACGCAGTATTTT. It yields the protein CASSPGGAGGPDTQYF. The genes are TRBV4-1 and TRBJ2-3; 10 bases match TRBD2. The CDR3 extends over 16 amino acids. Trimming removed 4 bases from V and 4 bases from J; junction bases left unmatched: 8. The germline V gene encodes CDR1 MGHRA and CDR2 YSYEKL.

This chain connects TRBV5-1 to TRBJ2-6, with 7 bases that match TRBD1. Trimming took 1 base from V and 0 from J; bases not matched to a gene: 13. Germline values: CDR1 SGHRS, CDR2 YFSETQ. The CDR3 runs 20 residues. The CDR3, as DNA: TGCGCCAGCAGCTTGTATCGCCAGGGGGTGGTCTCCTCTGGGGCCAACGTCCTGACTTTC. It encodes CASSLYRQGVVSSGANVLTF.

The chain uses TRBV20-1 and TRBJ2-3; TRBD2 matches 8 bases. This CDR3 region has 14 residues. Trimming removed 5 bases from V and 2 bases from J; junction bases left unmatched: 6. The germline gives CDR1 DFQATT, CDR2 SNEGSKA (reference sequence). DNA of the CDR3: TGCAGTGCTCCCGGGGGGGGGTTCACAGATACGCAGTATTTT. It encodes CSAPGGGFTDTQYF.

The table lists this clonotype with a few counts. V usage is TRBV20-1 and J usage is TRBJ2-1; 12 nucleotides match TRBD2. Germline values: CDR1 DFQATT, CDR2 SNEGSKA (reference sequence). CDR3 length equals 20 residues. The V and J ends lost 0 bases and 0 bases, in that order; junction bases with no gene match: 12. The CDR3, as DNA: TGCAGTGCTAGAGATAAATTCGGGACTAGCGGGCGGGCCTCCTACAATGAGCAGTTCTTC. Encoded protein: CSARDKFGTSGRASYNEQFF.

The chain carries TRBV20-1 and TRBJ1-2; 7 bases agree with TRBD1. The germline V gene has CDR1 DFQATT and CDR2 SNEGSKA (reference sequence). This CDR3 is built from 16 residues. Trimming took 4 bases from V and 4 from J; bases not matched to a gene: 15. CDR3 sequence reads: CSAKGGGASGSYGYTF. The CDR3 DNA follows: TGCAGTGCTAAGGGAGGGGGCGCGAGTGGAAGCTATGGCTACACCTTC.

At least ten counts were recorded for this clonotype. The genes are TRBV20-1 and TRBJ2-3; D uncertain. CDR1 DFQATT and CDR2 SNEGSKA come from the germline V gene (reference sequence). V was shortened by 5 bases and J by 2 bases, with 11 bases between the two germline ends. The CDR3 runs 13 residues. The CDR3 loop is CSAWDSYTDTQYF. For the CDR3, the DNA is TGCAGTGCTTGGGATTCCTACACAGATACGCAGTATTTT.

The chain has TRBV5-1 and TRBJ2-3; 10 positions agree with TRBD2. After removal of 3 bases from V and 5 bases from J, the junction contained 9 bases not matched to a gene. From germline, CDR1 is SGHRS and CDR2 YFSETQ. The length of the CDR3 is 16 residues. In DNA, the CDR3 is TGCGCCAGCAGCTGGCGAGCGGGGGGGCCAGAAGATACGCAGTATTTT. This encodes CASSWRAGGPEDTQYF.

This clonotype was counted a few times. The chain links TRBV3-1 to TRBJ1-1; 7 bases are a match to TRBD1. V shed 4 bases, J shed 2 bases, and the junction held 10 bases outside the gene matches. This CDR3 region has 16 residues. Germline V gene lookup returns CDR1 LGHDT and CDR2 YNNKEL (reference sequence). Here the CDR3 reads CASSPLDRARNTEAFF. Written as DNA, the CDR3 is TGTGCCAGCAGCCCCCTAGACAGGGCCCGAAACACTGAAGCTTTCTTT. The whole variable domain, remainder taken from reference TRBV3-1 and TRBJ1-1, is DTAVSQTPKYLVTQMGNDKSIKCEQNLGHDTMYWYKQDSKKFLKIMFSYNNKELIINETVPNRFSPKSPDKAHLNLHINSLELGDSAVYFCASSPLDRARNTEAFFGQGTRLTVV.

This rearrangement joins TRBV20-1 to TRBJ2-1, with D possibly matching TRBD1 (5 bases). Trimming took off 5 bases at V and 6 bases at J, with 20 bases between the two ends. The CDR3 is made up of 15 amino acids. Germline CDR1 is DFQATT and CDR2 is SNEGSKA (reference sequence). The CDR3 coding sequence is TGCAGTGCTGGGGCTGCCCAAATTTCTCCCAATGAGCAGTTCTTC. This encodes CSAGAAQISPNEQFF.

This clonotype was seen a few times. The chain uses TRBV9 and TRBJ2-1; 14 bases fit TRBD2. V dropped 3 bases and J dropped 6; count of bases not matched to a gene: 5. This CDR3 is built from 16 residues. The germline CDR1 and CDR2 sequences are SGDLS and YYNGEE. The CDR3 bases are TGTGCCAGCAGCGCTCTGGGACTAGCGGGGGTCAATGAGCAGTTCTTC. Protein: CASSALGLAGVNEQFF.